The clone carrying this TCR beta chain was observed a few times. Its antigen is unknown. The entry originates in a study of T cells after yellow fever vaccination. Whole-study context: Fractions of limited cellularity were prepared by means of SMART-Seq v4 Ultra Low Input. Points from the study as a whole: Peaking faster, on day 5 versus 15, the secondary response was nonetheless weaker. In FACS-sorted repertoires, abundant clonotypes from the bulk population could appear as contaminants.

The authors made TCR cDNA by 5'RACE template switching, adding a universal primer site and UMIs. TCRdb reanalysed the 5' RACE reads using MiXCR and keeps one entry per CDR3 protein. The data show roughly 74,000 distinct CDR3 sequences, around 6.5% seen once. V lost 2 bases and J lost 1, with 11 bases in between. The germline CDR1 and CDR2 sequences are MNHEY and SVGEGT. This CDR3 is built from 15 residues. The sequence was obtained from a man aged 18 to 29 who received the YFV17D yellow fever vaccine. The gene calls are TRBV6-2 or TRBV6-3 and TRBJ1-2, with D possibly being TRBD1 (5 bases). Sequences were derived from CD8+ T cells sorted from PBMCs, sampled roughly 5 days after the first yellow fever vaccination. The chain's CDR3 is CASSYATEFNYGYTF. In nucleotides, the CDR3 is TGTGCCAGCAGTTACGCGACAGAGTTTAACTATGGCTACACCTTC.